This T cell receptor (beta chain) was sequenced for a study of T and B cells in COVID-19 patients. Each TRB amplification used roughly 250-550 ng of genomic DNA from blood. This clonotype was seen just once. The germline gives CDR1 MNHEY, CDR2 SVGAGI. With 4 bases clipped from V and 3 bases from J, the junction kept 3 bases outside the gene matches. This CDR3 spans 13 amino acids. TRB rearrangements were amplified by multiplex PCR with BIOMED2 TRB-A/B primers. Via MiXCR, TCRdb re-called the multiplex PCR reads, giving one row per CDR3 protein. This table holds 9,000 to 13,000 distinct CDR3 sequences, approximately 35% found once.

The sequence was obtained from a human donor with active COVID-19. The specimen sequenced was blood. The chain links TRBV6-5 to TRBJ2-7; 7 bases line up with TRBD1. Here the CDR3 reads CASSLDRVYEQYF. The CDR3 DNA sequence: TGTGCCAGCAGTTTAGACAGGGTCTACGAGCAGTACTTC.